This TCR beta chain was captured by sequencing in a study of CD8+ T cells in alopecia areata. About the research overall: For treated patients, severity scores reflected the percentage of scalp area affected.

Overall study findings and caveats: Greater clonality was observed in lesional scalp samples, especially alopecia totalis/universalis, versus normal scalp.

Treatment indicated: oral pan-JAK inhibitor, 5-10 mg twice daily. CDR3 length: 20 residues. Germline V gives CDR1 SGHRS, CDR2 YFSETQ. Unmatched junction bases numbered 20, after V lost 0 bases and J lost 4 bases. Extracted RNA was reverse transcribed, and the resulting cDNA served as sequencing template. Assay: immunoSEQ multiplex PCR; the TCRdb copy retains only in-frame clones and omits some. The sample lists 210,000 or so clones; 66% were seen once. As for this clone: Antigen: not known.

This TCR was recovered from a human donor with alopecia areata. The chain couples TRBV5-1 to TRBJ2-7; 9 bases align to TRBD1. Material: CD4+ T cells sorted from blood, obtained at week 44, from a patient treated with tofacitinib. CDR3 sequence: CASSLGRTGEWWSAGYEQYF. The DNA for the CDR3 is TGCGCCAGCAGCTTGGGGCGGACAGGGGAGTGGTGGTCGGCGGGGTACGAGCAGTACTTC. Full variable domain (outside the CDR3, taken from reference TRBV5-1 and TRBJ2-7): KAGVTQTPRYLIKTRGQQVTLSCSPISGHRSVSWYQQTPGQGLQFLFEYFSETQRNKGNFPGRFSGRQFSNSRSEMNVSTLELGDSALYLCASSLGRTGEWWSAGYEQYFGPGTRLTVT.